This entry is about one T cell receptor beta chain. V was shortened by 2 bases and J by 3 bases, with 11 bases between the two germline ends. Germline values: CDR1 SGHTA, CDR2 FQGNSA. The CDR3 length is 14 residues. TCRdb reprocessed the 5' RACE reads via MiXCR and lists one record per CDR3 protein. The repertoire has approximately 690,000 distinct CDR3 sequences, 5.5% to 6.5% of them found once; the top ten carry about 1.8%. The data were taken from a study of identical twins. The sample was naive T cells sorted from blood. This chain connects TRBV7-2 to TRBJ2-7; a possible D gene is TRBD2 (5 bases). This sequence was found in a man between 18 and 35 years old in good health. The CDR3 bases are TGTGCCAGCAGCTTAATAGCGCCAGACTACGAGCAGTACTTC. It yields the protein CASSLIAPDYEQYF.